The next 22 T cell receptor beta chains were all read from a single sample in a study of blood T cells in healthy people across ages. Next came a second PCR, run for about 6 to 11 cycles, which used a sample-barcoded 5' primer along with a J-beta primer mix. TCRdb re-called the 5' RACE reads through MiXCR, storing one row per CDR3 protein. The sample shows about 750,000 distinct CDR3 sequences, 40% to 65% of them seen only once. Sequencing was performed on blood. All receptors come from an elderly man in good health.

The V call is TRBV20-1, the J call TRBJ2-5; 14 bases are shared with TRBD2. After removal of 6 bases from V and 0 bases from J, the junction contained 6 bases not matched to a gene. The CDR3 spans 16 residues. The germline V gene has CDR1 DFQATT and CDR2 SNEGSKA (reference sequence). DNA for the CDR3: TGCAGTGCCAAGGGACTAGCGGGGGCGTACCAAGAGACCCAGTACTTC. Amino acid sequence: CSAKGLAGAYQETQYF.

The chain carries TRBV7-2 and TRBJ1-2; D perhaps matches TRBD1 (6 bases). CDR1 is SGHTA and CDR2 is FQGNSA in the germline V gene. V was shortened by 1 base and J by 0 bases, with 12 bases between the two germline ends. The length of the CDR3 is 16 residues. CDR3 sequence: CASSLGGARANYGYTF. In DNA form, the CDR3 reads TGTGCCAGCAGCTTAGGGGGGGCCAGAGCTAACTATGGCTACACCTTC.

This clonotype occurred a few times. The chain uses TRBV3-1 and TRBJ2-7, with D unclear. V lost 3 bases and J 6 bases, leaving 12 bases between the germline ends. The CDR3 runs to 13 residues. Germline V gene data show CDR1 as LGHDT and CDR2 as YNNKEL (reference sequence). The CDR3, as DNA: TGTGCCAGCAGCCACCTATCGGGTGCCGAGCAGTACTTC. It translates to CASSHLSGAEQYF.

This CDR3 is CASSQRTVPDTQYF. CDR3 bases: TGTGCCAGCAGTCAGAGGACAGTTCCAGATACGCAGTATTTT. V and J are TRBV6-5 and TRBJ2-3, with D possibly being TRBD1 (6 bases). The V and J ends lost 5 bases and 4 bases respectively, with 13 bases between them. Germline lookup yields CDR1 MNHEY and CDR2 SVGAGI. The CDR3 is 14 residues long.

The rearrangement uses TRBV5-1 and TRBJ1-2; 8 bases line up with TRBD1. The CDR3 has 17 amino acids. Trimming cost V 4 bases and J 5 bases; bases outside gene matches: 16. Germline V gene sequence: CDR1 SGHRS, CDR2 YFSETQ. CDR3 coding DNA: TGCGCCAGCAGCCCCGGGACAGGAAATCCCGGGAGGTATGGCTACACCTTC. The encoded protein is CASSPGTGNPGRYGYTF.

This clonotype has ten or more counts. The chain combines TRBV6-2 or TRBV6-3 with TRBJ2-5; possibly TRBD1 for D (6 bases). This CDR3 contains 14 residues. Deletions cut 1 base from V and 2 bases from J, with 8 bases between. CDR1 is MNHEY, CDR2 SVGEGT, per germline. The CDR3 region is CASSYWDKQETQYF. CDR3 in DNA: TGTGCCAGCAGTTACTGGGACAAACAAGAGACCCAGTACTTC.

The chain carries TRBV9 and TRBJ2-2; 13 nucleotides align to TRBD2. From germline, CDR1 is SGDLS and CDR2 YYNGEE. Germline trimming cut 2 bases from V and 8 bases from J; bases unmatched to any gene: 9. This CDR3 has 17 residues. The DNA of the CDR3 is TGTGCCAGCAGCGTCAGGACTAGCGGGAGTATCGTGGGGGAGCTGTTTTTT. Its translation is CASSVRTSGSIVGELFF.

The sample holds a few counts of this clonotype. This chain uses TRBV7-9 with TRBJ2-5, with 8 bases matching TRBD1. The germline gives CDR1 SEHNR, CDR2 FQNEAQ (reference sequence). The CDR3 has 16 amino acids. V lost 5 bases and J lost 5; bases outside the gene matches: 13. The DNA of the CDR3 is TGTGCCAGCAGCCTTGCGATGGGACAGGCGGCCGAGACCCAGTACTTC. Amino acid sequence: CASSLAMGQAAETQYF. Full variable domain (missing parts from reference TRBV7-9 and TRBJ2-5): DTGVSQNPRHKITKRGQNVTFRCDPISEHNRLYWYRQTLGQGPEFLTYFQNEAQLEKSRLLSDRFSAERPKGSFSTLEIQRTEQGDSAMYLCASSLAMGQAAETQYFGPGTRLLVL.

This clonotype has more than one count but fewer than ten. The chain links TRBV9 to TRBJ2-1; TRBD2 aligns across 13 bases. Germline CDR1 and CDR2: SGDLS and YYNGEE. V dropped 4 bases and J dropped 0; count of bases not matched to a gene: 13. The CDR3 extends over 20 amino acids. CDR3 DNA: TGTGCCAGCAGCTCCGGAAGACTAGCGGGAGGAAAGAGCTCCTACAATGAGCAGTTCTTC. Translated: CASSSGRLAGGKSSYNEQFF. The entire variable domain, with the rest obtained from reference TRBV9 and TRBJ2-1, is as follows: DSGVTQTPKHLITATGQRVTLRCSPRSGDLSVYWYQQSLDQGLQFLIQYYNGEERAKGNILERFSAQQFPDLHSELNLSSLELGDSALYFCASSSGRLAGGKSSYNEQFFGPGTRLTVL.

This clonotype has only one observation. The gene calls are TRBV27 and TRBJ2-1, with 7 bases fitting TRBD1. CDR3 length: 15 amino acids. The J segment lost 15 bases and the V segment lost 3 bases, leaving 17 bases of the junction unmatched. Germline values: CDR1 MNHEY, CDR2 SMNVEV (reference sequence). The chain's CDR3 is CASSFLLAQGETLFF. As DNA, the CDR3 is TGTGCCAGCAGTTTTTTATTGGCGCAGGGGGAAACGCTGTTCTTC.

The chain carries TRBV18 and TRBJ2-5; 7 positions agree with TRBD2. The J call may be incorrect, as the DNA end agrees better with TRBJ2-7. The germline CDR1 and CDR2 sequences are KGHSH and LQKENI. This CDR3 is built from 13 residues. This chain's CDR3 is CASSPMRGYEQYF. The CDR3 DNA follows: TGTGCCAGCTCACCTATGCGGGGGTACGAGCAGTACTTC.

The V gene is TRBV6-1, the J gene TRBJ1-1; D unresolved. V was trimmed by 8 bases and J by 6 bases, leaving 16 bases between them. Germline V CDR1 and CDR2: MNHNS, SASEGT. The CDR3 extends over 13 amino acids. The DNA of the CDR3 is TGTGCCAGCGCCGTCAAAGTAAGGGCTGAAGCTTTCTTT. This encodes CASAVKVRAEAFF.

The chain uses TRBV10-3 and TRBJ2-5, with D unresolved. Trimming stripped 0 bases from V and 7 bases from J, with 12 bases between. CDR3 size: 14 residues. Germline V gene sequence: CDR1 ENHRY, CDR2 SYGVKD. CDR3 protein: CAISESGSWGTQYF. CDR3 DNA: TGTGCCATCAGTGAGTCGGGCTCCTGGGGGACCCAGTACTTC.

This clonotype was found many times. The chain is built from TRBV12-3 or TRBV12-4 and TRBJ1-2; D is unclear. V lost 6 bases and J lost 4, with 9 bases in between. This CDR3 is built from 12 residues. The CDR3 protein is CASSPGPYGYTF. The CDR3 DNA is TGTGCCAGCAGCCCAGGTCCCTATGGCTACACCTTC.

This clonotype was observed at least ten times. This chain joins TRBV7-2 and TRBJ1-4; D remains unclear. Germline V lookup: CDR1 SGHTA, CDR2 FQGNSA. Trimming stripped 5 bases from V and 4 bases from J, with 14 bases between. There are 15 residues in the CDR3. The CDR3 reads CASSQQVGVNEKLFF. Written as DNA, the CDR3 is TGTGCCAGCAGCCAGCAAGTTGGGGTTAATGAAAAACTGTTTTTT.

The chain is built from TRBV6-6 and TRBJ2-5; 7 bases fit TRBD2. CDR1 and CDR2 (germline): MNHNY, SVGAGI (reference sequence). V lost 5 bases to trimming and J lost 3 bases; unmatched junction nucleotides: 9. The length of the CDR3 is 15 residues. In DNA form, the CDR3 reads TGTGCCAGCAGTCTTCTCTCTGCGGGGGAAGAGACCCAGTACTTC. This translates into CASSLLSAGEETQYF.

J is TRBJ2-5 and V is TRBV25-1, with TRBD1 as a possible D gene (6 bases). The CDR3 sequence is 16 residues long. Germline V lookup: CDR1 MGHDK, CDR2 SYGVNS. Trimming stripped 2 bases from V and 2 bases from J, with 15 bases between. The DNA of the CDR3 is TGTGCCAGCAGTGAAGGGGGCAGGACCTATCAAGAGACCCAGTACTTC. Protein product: CASSEGGRTYQETQYF.

The chain combines TRBV20-1 with TRBJ1-5; 11 nucleotides agree with TRBD1. The CDR3 totals 19 residues. J lost 2 bases, V lost 6 bases, and 18 bases had no gene match. The germline V gene encodes CDR1 DFQATT and CDR2 SNEGSKA (reference sequence). CDR3 in DNA: TGCAGTGCCACCTCCCGGACAGGGGGCTTGAGGGATGGCAATCAGCCCCAGCATTTT. Translation gives CSATSRTGGLRDGNQPQHF.

This clonotype turned up a few times. The chain is built from TRBV2 and TRBJ2-1; TRBD2 might be the D (5 bases). This CDR3 region has 13 residues. Germline V gene sequence: CDR1 SNHLY, CDR2 FYNNEI. The ends were cut back, 3 bases at V and 10 bases at J, with 13 bases in the middle. The CDR3 sequence is CASSEIGGGEQFF. The DNA of the CDR3 is TGTGCCAGCAGTGAGATCGGCGGCGGGGAGCAGTTCTTC.

V gene TRBV6-5 combines with J gene TRBJ2-7; D is unresolved. There are 12 residues in the CDR3. The V end was cut by 6 bases, the J end by 2 bases, with 8 bases between. The germline V gene encodes CDR1 MNHEY and CDR2 SVGAGI. CDR3 bases: TGTGCCAGCAGGTCCGGCCCCTACGAGCAGTACTTC. It translates to CASRSGPYEQYF.

This clonotype appeared a few times. The CDR3 loop is CSVWGPKTQYF. DNA of the CDR3: TGCAGCGTTTGGGGTCCGAAGACCCAGTACTTC. The V call is TRBV29-1, the J call TRBJ2-7; D unresolved. The closer fit of TRBJ2-5 to the DNA end suggests the J call may be wrong. Germline values: CDR1 SQVTM, CDR2 ANQGSEA. The CDR3 is 11 residues long.

This clonotype occurred once. The V and J genes are TRBV5-1 and TRBJ2-5; 7 bases map to TRBD2. The J segment lost 9 bases and the V segment lost 0 bases, leaving 8 bases of the junction unmatched. Germline V gene sequence: CDR1 SGHRS, CDR2 YFSETQ. The CDR3 totals 14 residues. The CDR3 loop reads CASSLGGLAESQYF. DNA for the CDR3: TGCGCCAGCAGCTTGGGGGGTCTAGCGGAATCCCAGTACTTC.